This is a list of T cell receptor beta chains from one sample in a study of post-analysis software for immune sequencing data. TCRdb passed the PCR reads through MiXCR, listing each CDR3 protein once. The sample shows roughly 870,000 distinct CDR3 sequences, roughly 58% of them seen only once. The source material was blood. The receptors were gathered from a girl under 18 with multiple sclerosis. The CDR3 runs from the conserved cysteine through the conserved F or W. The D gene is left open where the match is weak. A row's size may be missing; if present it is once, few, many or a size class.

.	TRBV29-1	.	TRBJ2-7	TGCAGCGTTGCCAGGGCGCGCGAGCAGTACTTC	CSVARAREQYF
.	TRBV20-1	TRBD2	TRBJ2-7	TGCAGTGCTAGATGGACTAGCGGGATTGGCGAGCAGTACTTC	CSARWTSGIGEQYF
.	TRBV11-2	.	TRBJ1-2	TGTGCCAGCAGCTCAACACGAGGACAGCCCCCCTTGGGCTACACCTTC	CASSSTRGQPPLGYTF
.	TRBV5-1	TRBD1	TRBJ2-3	TGCGCCAGCAGCCCAAGGACAGGCCCTAGCACAGATACGCAGTATTTT	CASSPRTGPSTDTQYF
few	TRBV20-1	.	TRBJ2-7	TGCAGTGCTCCGACAGAAAACTACGAGCAGTACTTC	CSAPTENYEQYF
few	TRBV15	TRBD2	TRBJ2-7	TGTGCCACCAGCAGAGGTGGTAGCGGGACGACCTACGAGCAGTACTTC	CATSRGGSGTTYEQYF
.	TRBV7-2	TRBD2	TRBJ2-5	TGTGCCAGCAGTCGTCTAGCGGGGGGGTTCGGAGAGACCCAGTACTTC	CASSRLAGGFGETQYF
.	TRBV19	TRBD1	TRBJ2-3	TGTGCCAGTAGTATCTTACCGACAGGGCACTACAGAAATACGCAGTATTTT	CASSILPTGHYRNTQYF
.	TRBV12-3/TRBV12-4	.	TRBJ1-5	TGTGCCAGCAGCCCCGGGGGCGGTTCCAATCAGCCCCAGCATTTT	CASSPGGGSNQPQHF
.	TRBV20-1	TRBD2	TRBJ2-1	TGCAGTGCTAGAGGGTTGGCGGCTAGCGGGAGAGTCTACAATGAGCAGTTCTTC	CSARGLAASGRVYNEQFF
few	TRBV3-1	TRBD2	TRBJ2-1	TGTGCCAGCAGCCTCAGACTAGCGGGGGTTCTCAATGAGCAGTTCTTC	CASSLRLAGVLNEQFF
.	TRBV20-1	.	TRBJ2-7	TGCAGTGCAAGGGAAAACAGCCTGCGACCCTACGAGCAGTACTTC	CSARENSLRPYEQYF
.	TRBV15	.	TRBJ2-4	TGTGCCACCAGCAGAGATATGAAAAACAAGGACATTCAGTACTTC	CATSRDMKNKDIQYF
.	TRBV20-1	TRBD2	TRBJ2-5	TGCAGTGCTAGAGGGGTAGCGGGAAAGGAGACCCAGTACTTC	CSARGVAGKETQYF
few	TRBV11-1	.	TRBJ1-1	TGTGCCAGCAGCTTAGAGCGGCAAGCCACTGAAGCTTTCTTT	CASSLERQATEAFF
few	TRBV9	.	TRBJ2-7	TGTGCCAGCAGCGTAGCCGGCCAGACCTACGAGCAGTACTTC	CASSVAGQTYEQYF
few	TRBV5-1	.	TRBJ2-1	TGCGCCAGCAGCCGGGGCACACAAAGCAATGAGCAGTTCTTC	CASSRGTQSNEQFF
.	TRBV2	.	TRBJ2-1	TGTGCCAGCAGTGAACGTAGGGGGGGGTACAATGAGCAGTTCTTC	CASSERRGGYNEQFF
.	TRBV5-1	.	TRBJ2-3	TGCGCCAGCAGCTTGGGAGGACGACCCACAGATACGCAGTATTTT	CASSLGGRPTDTQYF
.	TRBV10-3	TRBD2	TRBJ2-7	TGTGCCATCGGAGGACTAGCGGGAGGGCCTGGGGCCGAGCAGTACTTC	CAIGGLAGGPGAEQYF
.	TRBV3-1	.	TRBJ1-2	TGTGCCAGCAGCCAAGACGCAGGGGCGCGTGGCTACACCTTC	CASSQDAGARGYTF
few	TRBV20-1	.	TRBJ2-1	TGCAGTGCTAGAGAGTTCCCGCGCTCCTACAATGAGCAGTTCTTC	CSAREFPRSYNEQFF
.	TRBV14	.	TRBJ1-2	TGTGCCAGCAGCCCCACGGGGGAAGTTGGCTACACCTTC	CASSPTGEVGYTF
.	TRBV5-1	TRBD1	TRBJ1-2	TGCGCCAGCAGCTGGGACAGGCCCGACTATGGCTACACCTTC	CASSWDRPDYGYTF
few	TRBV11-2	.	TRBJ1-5	TGTGCCAGCAGCTTAGGATTTGGGAATCAGCCCCAGCATTTT	CASSLGFGNQPQHF
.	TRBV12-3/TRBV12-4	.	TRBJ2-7	TGTGCCAGCAGTCCCCGGTCACCGGGGGAGCAGTACTTC	CASSPRSPGEQYF
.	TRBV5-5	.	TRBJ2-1	TGTGCCAGCAGCTTGGCAGGGGCCGAGACCCAGTTCTTC	CASSLAGAETQFF